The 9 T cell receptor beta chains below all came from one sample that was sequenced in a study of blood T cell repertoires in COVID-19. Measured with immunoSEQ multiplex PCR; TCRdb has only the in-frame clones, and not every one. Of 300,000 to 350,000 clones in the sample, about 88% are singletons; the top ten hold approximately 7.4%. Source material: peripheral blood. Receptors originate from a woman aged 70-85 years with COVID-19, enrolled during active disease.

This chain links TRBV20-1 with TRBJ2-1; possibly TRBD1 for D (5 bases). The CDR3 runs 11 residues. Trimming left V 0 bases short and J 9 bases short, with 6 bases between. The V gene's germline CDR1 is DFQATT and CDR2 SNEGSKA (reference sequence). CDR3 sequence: CSAREGPEQFF. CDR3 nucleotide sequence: TGCAGTGCTAGAGAGGGGCCTGAGCAGTTCTTC.

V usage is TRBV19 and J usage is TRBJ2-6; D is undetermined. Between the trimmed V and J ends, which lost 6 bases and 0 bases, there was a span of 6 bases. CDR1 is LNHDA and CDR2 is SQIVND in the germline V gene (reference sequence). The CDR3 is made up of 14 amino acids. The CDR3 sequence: CASSPGSGANVLTF. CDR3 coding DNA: TGTGCCAGTAGCCCGGGCTCTGGGGCCAACGTCCTGACTTTC.

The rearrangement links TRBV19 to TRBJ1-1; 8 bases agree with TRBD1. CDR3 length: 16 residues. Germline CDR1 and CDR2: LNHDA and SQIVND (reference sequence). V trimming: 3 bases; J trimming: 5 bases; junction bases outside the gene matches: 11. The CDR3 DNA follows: TGTGCCAGTAGTATGATCAGGGGGACAGGAGTTACTGAAGCTTTCTTT. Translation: CASSMIRGTGVTEAFF.

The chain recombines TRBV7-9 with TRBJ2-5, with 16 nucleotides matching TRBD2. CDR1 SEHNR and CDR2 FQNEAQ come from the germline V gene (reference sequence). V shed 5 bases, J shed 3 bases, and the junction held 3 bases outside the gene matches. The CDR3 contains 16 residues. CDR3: CASSLGTSGGEETQYF. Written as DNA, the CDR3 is TGTGCCAGCAGCCTCGGGACTAGCGGGGGGGAAGAGACCCAGTACTTC. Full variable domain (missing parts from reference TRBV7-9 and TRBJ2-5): DTGVSQNPRHKITKRGQNVTFRCDPISEHNRLYWYRQTLGQGPEFLTYFQNEAQLEKSRLLSDRFSAERPKGSFSTLEIQRTEQGDSAMYLCASSLGTSGGEETQYFGPGTRLLVL.

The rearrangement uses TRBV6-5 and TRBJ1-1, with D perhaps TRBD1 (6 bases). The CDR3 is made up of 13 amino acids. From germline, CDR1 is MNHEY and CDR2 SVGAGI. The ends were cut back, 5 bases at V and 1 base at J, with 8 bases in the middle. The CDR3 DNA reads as TGTGCCAGCAGTCGACAGGCGAACACTGAAGCTTTCTTT. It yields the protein CASSRQANTEAFF.

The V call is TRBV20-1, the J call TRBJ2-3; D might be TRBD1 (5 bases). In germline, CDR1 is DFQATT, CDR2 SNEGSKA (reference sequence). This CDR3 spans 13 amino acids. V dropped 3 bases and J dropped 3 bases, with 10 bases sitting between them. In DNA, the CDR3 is TGCAGTGCTAGTCCGCCAGGGACAGATACGCAGTATTTT. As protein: CSASPPGTDTQYF.

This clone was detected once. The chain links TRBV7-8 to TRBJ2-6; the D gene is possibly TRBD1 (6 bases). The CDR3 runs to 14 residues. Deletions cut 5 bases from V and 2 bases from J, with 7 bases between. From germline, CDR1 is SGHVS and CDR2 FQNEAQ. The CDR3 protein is CASSPGAGANVLTF. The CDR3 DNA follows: TGTGCCAGCAGCCCAGGGGCTGGGGCCAACGTCCTGACTTTC.

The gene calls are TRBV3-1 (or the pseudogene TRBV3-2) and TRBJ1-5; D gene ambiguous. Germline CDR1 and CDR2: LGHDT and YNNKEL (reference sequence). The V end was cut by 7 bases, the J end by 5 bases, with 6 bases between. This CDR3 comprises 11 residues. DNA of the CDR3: TGTGCCAGCACCGTTCATCAGCCCCAGCATTTT. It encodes CASTVHQPQHF.

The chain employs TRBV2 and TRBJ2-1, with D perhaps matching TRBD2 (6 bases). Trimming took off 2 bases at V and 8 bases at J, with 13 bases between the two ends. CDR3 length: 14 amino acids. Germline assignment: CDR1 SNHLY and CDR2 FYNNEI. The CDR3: CASSENRDSYEQFF. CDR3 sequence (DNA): TGTGCCAGCAGTGAAAACCGGGACTCCTATGAGCAGTTCTTC.